Listed here are 26 T cell receptor beta chains from one sample, sequenced in a study of control samples from healthy donors and cancer patients. TCRdb's copy holds only in-frame clones and misses some; the assay was immunoSEQ multiplex PCR. The sample carries 40,000 to 45,000 clones, roughly 65% recorded once. Sequencing was carried out using formalin-fixed, paraffin-embedded tissue. The receptors derive from a male donor with melanoma.

The chain recombines TRBV19 with TRBJ2-3, with a possible D match to TRBD1 (5 bases). V was shortened by 1 base and J by 1 base, with 12 bases between the two germline ends. This CDR3 has 16 residues. Looked up from germline, CDR1 is LNHDA and CDR2 is SQIVND (reference sequence). The CDR3 DNA follows: TGTGCCAGTAGTATAGCAGGGATGAGTGGCACAGATACGCAGTATTTT. Its translation: CASSIAGMSGTDTQYF.

This clone came up once. This chain connects TRBV6-5 to TRBJ2-7; D may match TRBD1 or TRBD2 (5 bases each). Trimming removed 7 bases at V and 3 bases at J, with 19 bases between. CDR3 length: 15 amino acids. Germline values: CDR1 MNHEY, CDR2 SVGAGI. CDR3 DNA sequence: TGTGCCAGCATGGGGACCAGGGAATTGATCTACGAGCAGTACTTC. Its protein product is CASMGTRELIYEQYF.

DNA for the CDR3: TGTGCCATCGCCAGGGACTTCTCCTCTGGGGCCAACGTCCTGACTTTC. Translated, it gives CAIARDFSSGANVLTF. The V gene is TRBV10-3, the J gene TRBJ2-6; tentatively, D is TRBD2 (6 bases). This CDR3 spans 16 amino acids. V was trimmed by 8 bases and J by 0 bases, leaving 14 bases between them. The germline V gene has CDR1 ENHRY and CDR2 SYGVKD.

The V call is TRBV28, the J call TRBJ2-1; 7 bases align to TRBD2. This CDR3 is built from 13 residues. The V and J ends lost 7 bases and 9 bases, in that order; junction bases with no gene match: 9. CDR1 is MDHEN and CDR2 is SYDVKM in the germline V gene. In DNA form, the CDR3 reads TGTGCCAGCACCTCAGGGCGGGAGTTTGAGCAGTTCTTC. This encodes CASTSGREFEQFF.

The CDR3 sequence is CASSFNRPSGIGSYNEQFF. For the CDR3, the DNA is TGTGCCAGCAGCTTTAATCGCCCTAGCGGGATTGGGTCCTACAATGAGCAGTTCTTC. The rearrangement uses TRBV7-6 and TRBJ2-1, with 9 bases identical to TRBD2. The CDR3 extends over 19 amino acids. The germline V gene has CDR1 SGHVS and CDR2 FNYEAQ. The trim removed 3 bases at V and 1 base at J, leaving 13 bases unmatched.

The rearrangement joins TRBV3-1 (or the pseudogene TRBV3-2) to TRBJ1-1, with D unclear. The CDR3 totals 13 residues. Germline values: CDR1 LGHDT, CDR2 YNNKEL (reference sequence). Trimming shortened V by 6 bases and J by 2 bases, and 10 bases separated the two germline ends. The CDR3 loop is CASRQTRNTEAFF. The CDR3 DNA reads TGTGCCAGCAGGCAAACCCGAAACACTGAAGCTTTCTTT.

This chain links TRBV24-1 with TRBJ1-5, with TRBD1 matching over 9 bases. V dropped 4 bases and J dropped 11; count of bases not matched to a gene: 8. The CDR3 consists of 14 residues. In germline, CDR1 is KGHDR, CDR2 SFDVKD. The CDR3 sequence: CATSDPGQGKSQHF. The CDR3 DNA is TGTGCCACCAGTGACCCGGGACAGGGAAAGTCCCAGCATTTT.

This rearrangement joins TRBV6-6 to TRBJ2-3; tentative D call: TRBD2 (6 bases). The CDR3 sequence is 16 residues long. Deletions cut 5 bases from V and 2 bases from J, with 17 bases between. Germline V gene sequence: CDR1 MNHNY, CDR2 SVGAGI (reference sequence). DNA for the CDR3: TGTGCCAGCAGTCCCCGGGTAGCGGCCTTCACAGATACGCAGTATTTT. It encodes CASSPRVAAFTDTQYF.

The V gene is TRBV24-1, the J gene TRBJ2-5; tentatively, D is TRBD1 or TRBD2 (6 bases each). Trimming stripped 6 bases from V and 3 bases from J, with 19 bases between. The germline CDR1 and CDR2 sequences are KGHDR and SFDVKD. The CDR3 is 16 amino acids. In DNA, the CDR3 is TGTGCCACCAGTCTTGGGGGGCGCGGACTCGAAGAGACCCAGTACTTC. As protein: CATSLGGRGLEETQYF.

J is TRBJ1-1 and V is TRBV19, with D possibly matching TRBD1 (5 bases). This CDR3 comprises 15 residues. The germline gives CDR1 LNHDA, CDR2 SQIVND (reference sequence). Trimming removed 7 bases from V and 1 base from J, with 16 bases in between. The CDR3 is CASTPRQITNTEAFF. The DNA of the CDR3 is TGTGCCAGTACCCCCAGACAGATAACGAACACTGAAGCTTTCTTT.

This clone was observed a few times. The gene calls are TRBV4-2 and TRBJ2-1, with 14 bases identical to TRBD2. V gave up 5 bases and J gave up 11 bases; unmatched junction bases: 11. The length of the CDR3 is 16 residues. Per the germline V gene, CDR1 is LGHNA and CDR2 is YNFKEQ. CDR3 in DNA: TGTGCCAGCAGCTCTACCGGGACTAGCGGGAGAGGGAAGCAGTTCTTC. This translates into CASSSTGTSGRGKQFF.

The chain links TRBV19 to TRBJ2-3; D could derive from TRBD1 or TRBD2 (5 bases each). Trimming stripped 3 bases from V and 9 bases from J, with 10 bases between. The CDR3 is 12 residues long. CDR1 and CDR2 from the germline V gene are LNHDA and SQIVND (reference sequence). The DNA for the CDR3 is TGTGCCAGTAGTATCGGGACCCAAACGCAGTATTTT. Protein sequence: CASSIGTQTQYF.

This clone was seen more than once but under ten times. This chain connects TRBV4-2 to TRBJ1-6; no clear D. The V end was cut by 0 bases, the J end by 8 bases, with 5 bases between. From germline, CDR1 is LGHNA and CDR2 YNFKEQ. The CDR3 loop spans 13 amino acids. CDR3 DNA: TGTGCCAGCAGCCAAGATCTGTATTCACCCCTCCACTTT. Its protein product is CASSQDLYSPLHF.

The CDR3 reads CASSLGVKLAGSSYNEQFF. CDR3 DNA: TGTGCCAGCAGCTTAGGCGTAAAGCTAGCGGGCAGCTCCTACAATGAGCAGTTCTTC. The chain combines TRBV11-2 with TRBJ2-1, with TRBD2 identical over 8 bases. Germline CDR1 reads SGHAT; CDR2 reads FQNNGV. This CDR3 is built from 19 residues. J was trimmed by 0 bases and V by 1 base; bases with no gene match: 11.

This chain's CDR3 is CASSLYAGTWTNSPLHF. In DNA form, the CDR3 reads TGTGCCAGCAGCTTATACGCAGGGACTTGGACTAATTCACCCCTCCACTTT. The chain couples TRBV7-6 to TRBJ1-6, with D maybe TRBD1 (5 bases). Looked up from germline, CDR1 is SGHVS and CDR2 is FNYEAQ. The CDR3 runs 17 residues. V was trimmed by 2 bases and J by 6 bases, leaving 17 bases between them.

The chain combines TRBV20-1 with TRBJ2-5, with a weak D call TRBD1 (5 bases). From germline, CDR1 is DFQATT and CDR2 SNEGSKA (reference sequence). Between the trimmed V and J ends, which lost 3 bases and 2 bases, there was a span of 10 bases. The CDR3 runs 13 residues. The CDR3 protein is CSASRRAQETQYF. DNA for the CDR3: TGCAGTGCTAGTCGCAGGGCTCAAGAGACCCAGTACTTC.

J is TRBJ2-5 and V is TRBV7-8, with TRBD2 matching 13 bases. The CDR3 is 15 amino acids. The ends lost 6 bases at V and 2 bases at J; junction bases unmatched: 3. Germline V gives CDR1 SGHVS, CDR2 FQNEAQ. CDR3 DNA: TGTGCCAGCAGAAGACTAGCGGGAGGTCAAGAGACCCAGTACTTC. This translates into CASRRLAGGQETQYF.

This clone appeared a few times. This chain joins TRBV25-1 and TRBJ2-7, with 7 nucleotides matching TRBD2. The CDR3 loop spans 14 amino acids. With V trimmed by 8 bases and J by 2 bases, 9 bases remained unmatched. Germline V lookup: CDR1 MGHDK, CDR2 SYGVNS. The CDR3 reads CASQPGLSTYEQYF. DNA of the CDR3: TGTGCCAGCCAACCGGGACTATCAACCTACGAGCAGTACTTC.

The V and J genes are TRBV11-3 and TRBJ2-3; D is possibly TRBD2 (5 bases). Germline lookup yields CDR1 SGHNT and CDR2 YENEEA. The CDR3 runs 13 residues. V was pared by 3 bases and J by 1 base, with 5 bases between. The CDR3 region is CASSLEGTDTQYF. DNA for the CDR3: TGTGCCAGCAGCTTGGAGGGCACAGATACGCAGTATTTT. Looking up the rest from reference TRBV11-3 and TRBJ2-3 gives the full variable domain: EAGVVQSPRYKIIEKKQPVAFWCNPISGHNTLYWYLQNLGQGPELLIRYENEEAVDDSQLPKDRFSAERLKGVDSTLKIQPAELGDSAVYLCASSLEGTDTQYFGPGTRLTVL.

The rearrangement joins TRBV15 to TRBJ2-7; the match to TRBD2 covers 7 bases. CDR1 and CDR2 from the germline V gene are LNHNV and YYDKDF (reference sequence). The CDR3 is made up of 16 amino acids. After removal of 5 bases from V and 2 bases from J, the junction contained 12 bases not matched to a gene. CDR3 sequence: CATSGGDGRGPYEQYF. The CDR3 nucleotides read TGTGCCACCAGCGGGGGGGATGGGAGGGGTCCCTACGAGCAGTACTTC.

The CDR3 DNA reads as TGCAGCGTTGGGTTTCTGGGTCTGGGCTACGAGCAGTACTTC. Translation gives CSVGFLGLGYEQYF. The chain links TRBV29-1 to TRBJ2-7; D uncertain. V was cut by 4 bases and J by 3 bases, with 16 bases left in between. Germline V gives CDR1 SQVTM, CDR2 ANQGSEA. CDR3 length: 14 residues.

CDR3 coding DNA: TGCAGCGTTGAAGATTGGCGGCAAGCGGGAGGGCCGGGCAATGAGCAGTTCTTC. Its translation is CSVEDWRQAGGPGNEQFF. The gene calls are TRBV29-1 and TRBJ2-1, with 10 bases identical to TRBD2. CDR1 is SQVTM and CDR2 is ANQGSEA in the germline V gene. Unmatched junction bases numbered 14, after V lost 0 bases and J lost 6 bases. The CDR3 covers 18 residues.

The chain links TRBV5-1 to TRBJ2-5; 16 nucleotides line up with TRBD2. CDR1 is SGHRS, CDR2 YFSETQ, per germline. Trimming at V came to 4 bases and at J to 5 bases, leaving 20 bases not matched to a gene. The CDR3 sequence is 21 residues long. DNA for the CDR3: TGCGCCAGCAGCGTCGCCCCCGGGACTAGCGGGAGGGCCACGCCGGAGGAGACCCAGTACTTC. Its protein is CASSVAPGTSGRATPEETQYF.

In regard to this clone: The same CDR3 arises from other DNA sequences in this sample as well. This chain links TRBV5-5 with TRBJ2-6; 13 bases are shared with TRBD2. Trimming took 0 bases from V and 2 from J; bases not matched to a gene: 5. CDR3 length equals 19 residues. CDR1 SGHKS and CDR2 YYEKEE come from the germline V gene (reference sequence). The chain's CDR3 is CASSLELAGGGPGANVLTF. Written as DNA, the CDR3 is TGTGCCAGCAGCTTGGAACTAGCGGGAGGGGGTCCTGGGGCCAACGTCCTGACTTTC.

This rearrangement joins TRBV4-1 to TRBJ2-2, with TRBD2 matching 12 bases. The CDR3 has 17 residues. J lost 1 base, V lost 4 bases, and 4 bases had no gene match. Per germline, CDR1 MGHRA and CDR2 YSYEKL. CDR3 nucleotides: TGCGCCAGCAGCCCCTCGACTAGCGGGAGGAACACCGGGGAGCTGTTTTTT. Its protein is CASSPSTSGRNTGELFF.

The rearrangement links TRBV24-1 to TRBJ1-2; D is unclear. CDR3 length: 14 residues. Trimming took off 2 bases at V and 7 bases at J, with 13 bases between the two ends. Germline V lookup: CDR1 KGHDR, CDR2 SFDVKD. The chain's CDR3 is CATSDSALISGYTF. The CDR3 coding sequence is TGTGCCACCAGTGATTCGGCCCTAATCTCTGGCTACACCTTC.